The clone carrying this T cell receptor (beta chain) was recorded many times. What it binds is unknown. The sample comes from a study of T cells after yellow fever vaccination. The CDR3 is made up of 14 amino acids. Trimming stripped 0 bases from V and 8 bases from J, with 13 bases between. Germline CDR1 and CDR2: DFQATT and SNEGSKA (reference sequence). General study results and limits: The bulk population could contribute abundant contaminating clonotypes to FACS-sorted repertoires. Re-detected after boosting: most primary clones, 96% of CD4 and over 80% of CD8.

Making TCR cDNA involved 5'RACE template switching, which added UMIs and a universal primer site. Each CDR3 protein is one row after TCRdb ran MiXCR on the 5' RACE reads. The table has approximately 250,000 distinct CDR3 sequences, around 3.5% seen once. The chain is built from TRBV20-1 and TRBJ1-4, with D possibly TRBD1 on 5 matching bases. This receptor was identified in a man aged 18 to 30 who received the YFV17D yellow fever vaccine. The sequences come from PBMCs, collected 15 days after the yellow fever booster vaccination. The CDR3 DNA reads TGCAGTGCTAGAGATAACGCCGGGGACGAAAAACTGTTTTTT. It specifies CSARDNAGDEKLFF.